What follows are 2 T cell receptor beta chains derived from one specimen sequenced in a study of blood T cells in healthy people across ages. The use of a sample-barcoded 5' primer and a J-beta primer mix characterized a second PCR of roughly 7 to 12 cycles. TCRdb re-called the 5' RACE reads through MiXCR, storing one row per CDR3 protein. The table shows some 760,000 distinct CDR3 sequences, with around 25% occurring only once. This sample also appeared in a second study, on T cells of mothers and their children.

Sequenced material: blood. The receptors derive from a boy aged 10-17 years in good health.

This clonotype was found a few times. The CDR3 nucleotides read TGTGCCACAAGCGCCGGGACCCAGCGAACAGATACGCAGTATTTT. The encoded protein is CATSAGTQRTDTQYF. V and J are TRBV7-3 and TRBJ2-3; D tentatively reads TRBD1 or TRBD2 (5 bases each). Germline loops: CDR1 SGHTA, CDR2 FQGTGA. The ends were cut back, 10 bases at V and 3 bases at J, with 20 bases in the middle. The CDR3 is 15 residues long. Using reference TRBV7-3 and TRBJ2-3 for the parts outside the CDR3, the full variable domain is GAGVSQTPSNKVTEKGKYVELRCDPISGHTALYWYRQSLGQGPEFLIYFQGTGAADDSGLPNDRFFAVRPEGSVSTLKIQRTERGDSAVYLCATSAGTQRTDTQYFGPGTRLTVL.

This clonotype was picked up a small number of times. V and J are TRBV15 and TRBJ2-5; 8 nucleotides match TRBD2. From germline, CDR1 is LNHNV and CDR2 YYDKDF (reference sequence). The V segment lost 4 bases and the J segment 5 bases; nucleotides outside the gene matches: 9. CDR3 length: 15 residues. CDR3 residues: CATSTVAGRGETQYF. The CDR3 DNA reads TGTGCCACCAGCACAGTAGCGGGACGGGGGGAGACCCAGTACTTC.